The TCR beta chain under discussion was sequenced for a study of blood T cells in healthy people across ages. Whole-study results and caveats: TCR beta diversity, measured per million T cells, fell in a roughly linear way with age. PBMCs that were unsorted prevented a conclusive naive versus antigen-experienced comparison. Considered underestimates were the diversity estimates obtained from one million T cells.

The V gene's germline CDR1 is KGHDR and CDR2 SFDVKD. The CDR3 has 16 residues. Germline trimming cut 3 bases from V and 7 bases from J; bases unmatched to any gene: 11. Together with a sample-barcoded 5' primer, a J-beta primer mix was included in a second PCR lasting about 6 to 11 cycles. TCRdb used MiXCR to reprocess the 5' RACE reads, holding one entry per CDR3 protein. The sample yields roughly 1,700,000 distinct CDR3 sequences, roughly 28% seen once. Notes on this clonotype: Its antigen is currently unknown.

Sequencing was done on a sample of blood. The clonotype originates from a woman aged 25-40 years in good health. The rearrangement links TRBV24-1 to TRBJ2-1, with TRBD1 identical over 7 bases. As DNA, the CDR3 is TGTGCCACCAGTGATGCCGGGACAGCCCTTGGGAATGAGCAGTTCTTC. Its translation is CATSDAGTALGNEQFF.